The clone carrying this T cell receptor (beta chain) showed up many times. The entire patient cohort was treatment-naive prior to thyroid surgery. The sample is drawn from a study of metastatic and nonmetastatic thyroid tumors. Using MiXCR, TCRdb reanalyzed the PCR reads. The table has some 22,000 clones, 20% to 25% seen once. V lost 1 base to trimming and J lost 5 bases, with 8 bases between them. CDR1 and CDR2 (germline): LGHNA, YNFKEQ. This CDR3 is built from 13 residues. Sequencing was carried out using blood. This TCR was sampled from a male donor with papillary thyroid cancer or a benign thyroid nodule (not recorded which). Some clones in this sample may be carry-over from other donors' samples. The chain recombines TRBV4-2 with TRBJ2-5; D is perhaps TRBD2 (5 bases). The CDR3 DNA reads TGTGCCAGCAGCCAAGGCCCGGGGGAGACCCAGTACTTC. Translated: CASSQGPGETQYF.